Listed here are 28 T cell receptor beta chains from one sample, sequenced in a study of identical twins. TCRdb independently ran MiXCR on the 5' RACE reads; one entry per CDR3 protein. The repertoire has about 1.7 million distinct CDR3 sequences, about 32% of them found once; the top ten carry around 0.25%. The sample taken for sequencing was cord blood. The receptors originated from a newborn girl in good health.

This clonotype appeared a few times. The genes are TRBV2 and TRBJ2-7; weak D call: TRBD2 (5 bases). The germline CDR1 and CDR2 sequences are SNHLY and FYNNEI. V was shortened by 2 bases and J by 0 bases, with 11 bases between the two germline ends. The CDR3 runs 15 residues. The CDR3 spells CASSERRAPSYEQYF. CDR3 DNA sequence: TGTGCCAGCAGTGAACGGCGGGCCCCCTCCTACGAGCAGTACTTC.

As regards this clonotype: This clone may be a read error of a much larger clone one base away. This chain joins TRBV29-1 and TRBJ2-5; no clear D. Germline values: CDR1 SQVTM, CDR2 ANQGSEA. The V and J ends lost 0 bases and 11 bases respectively, with 28 bases between them. This CDR3 comprises 17 residues. The DNA for the CDR3 is TGCAGCGTTGAAGACCGCCTGTTCGTAAGGTCCTACAATGAGCAGTACTTC. The encoded protein is CSVEDRLFVRSYNEQYF.

This clonotype was detected a few times. The J gene is TRBJ2-6, the V gene TRBV27; D call uncertain. Germline CDR1 MNHEY, CDR2 SMNVEV (reference sequence). The V end was cut by 6 bases, the J end by 0 bases, with 15 bases between. CDR3 length: 17 amino acids. CDR3 amino acids: CASRSLKSYSGANVLTF. CDR3 nucleotides: TGTGCCAGCAGGAGCTTAAAATCCTACTCTGGGGCCAACGTCCTGACTTTC. The whole variable domain, filled in from reference TRBV27 and TRBJ2-6, reads EAQVTQNPRYLITVTGKKLTVTCSQNMNHEYMSWYRQDPGLGLRQIYYSMNVEVTDKGDVPEGYKVSRKEKRNFPLILESPSPNQTSLYFCASRSLKSYSGANVLTFGAGSRLTVL.

The chain uses TRBV16 and TRBJ1-2, with D uncertain. Germline CDR1 KGHSY, CDR2 FQNENV. V was clipped by 1 base and J by 5 bases, with 11 bases between them. The CDR3 has 14 amino acids. The CDR3 nucleotides are TGTGCCAGCAGCCAATGGCCACAGCCTTATGGCTACACCTTC. The encoded protein is CASSQWPQPYGYTF.

The genes are TRBV11-2 and TRBJ2-1; D call uncertain. Looked up from germline, CDR1 is SGHAT and CDR2 is FQNNGV. Trimming took 5 bases from V and 0 from J, leaving 14 bases between them. The length of the CDR3 is 16 residues. In DNA, the CDR3 is TGTGCCAGCAGCCAAGTAGGCCCTTCCTCCTACAATGAGCAGTTCTTC. Protein product: CASSQVGPSSYNEQFF. The full variable domain, with the rest looked up from reference TRBV11-2 and TRBJ2-1, is EAGVAQSPRYKIIEKRQSVAFWCNPISGHATLYWYQQILGQGPKLLIQFQNNGVVDDSQLPKDRFSAERLKGVDSTLKIQPAKLEDSAVYLCASSQVGPSSYNEQFFGPGTRLTVL.

With respect to this clonotype: A much bigger clone sits one base away, suggesting this may be a read error. V is TRBV7-2 and J is TRBJ2-5; 7 bases are a match to TRBD2. Germline CDR1 and CDR2: SGHTA and FQGNSA. With 2 bases clipped from V and 2 bases from J, the junction kept 17 bases outside the gene matches. The CDR3 length is 19 residues. CDR3 in DNA: TGTGCCAGCAGCTTAAGGGAGGGGTTTACTAGCGTCTTTCAAGAGACCCAGTACTTC. Protein sequence: CASSLREGFTSVFQETQYF.

This chain links TRBV6-1 with TRBJ2-3; 8 bases line up with TRBD1. V dropped 6 bases and J dropped 4; count of bases not matched to a gene: 6. The germline CDR1 and CDR2 sequences are MNHNS and SASEGT. The CDR3 totals 14 residues. The CDR3 region is CASSRDRLSDTQYF. CDR3 DNA: TGTGCCAGCAGCCGGGACAGGTTATCAGATACGCAGTATTTT.

The chain carries TRBV9 and TRBJ2-7; D uncertain. V lost 0 bases to trimming and J lost 4 bases, with 14 bases between them. The germline gives CDR1 SGDLS, CDR2 YYNGEE. The CDR3 is made up of 15 amino acids. DNA for the CDR3: TGTGCCAGCAGCGTAGCTGATGGTCCACCTTACGAGCAGTACTTC. The encoded protein is CASSVADGPPYEQYF.

The sample holds one count of this clonotype. The rearrangement uses TRBV5-1 and TRBJ2-5; TRBD1 aligns across 8 bases. With 4 bases clipped from V and 11 bases from J, the junction kept 10 bases outside the gene matches. This CDR3 is built from 13 residues. Germline CDR1 reads SGHRS; CDR2 reads YFSETQ. CDR3 sequence: CASSRRGQGGQYF. CDR3 nucleotides: TGCGCCAGCAGCCGAAGAGGACAGGGAGGTCAGTACTTC.

The chain carries TRBV20-1 and TRBJ2-7; D not certain. V was clipped by 3 bases and J by 7 bases, with 19 bases between them. Germline CDR1 DFQATT, CDR2 SNEGSKA (reference sequence). This CDR3 contains 14 residues. The CDR3 region is CSASLPESYNEQYF. CDR3 in DNA: TGCAGTGCTAGTCTCCCAGAATCCTACAATGAGCAGTACTTC.

The chain recombines TRBV9 with TRBJ2-5, with a possible D match to TRBD2 (5 bases). CDR1 and CDR2 (germline): SGDLS, YYNGEE. CDR3 length equals 15 residues. The ends were cut back, 3 bases at V and 0 bases at J, with 12 bases in the middle. The CDR3 loop is CASSESSLYQETQYF. The CDR3 region has the DNA TGTGCCAGCAGCGAGTCTAGCTTGTACCAAGAGACCCAGTACTTC.

V usage is TRBV12-3 or TRBV12-4 and J usage is TRBJ2-3; TRBD2 matches at 15 bases. This CDR3 region has 17 residues. V lost 3 bases and J lost 5; bases outside the gene matches: 6. This CDR3 reads CASSLIGTSGRLDTQYF. In DNA form, the CDR3 reads TGTGCCAGCAGTTTGATCGGGACTAGCGGGAGGTTAGATACGCAGTATTTT.

The chain is built from TRBV28 and TRBJ2-5; D perhaps matches TRBD1 (6 bases). The DNA matches TRBJ2-1 better at its end, which makes the J call doubtful. The CDR3 covers 16 residues. The germline CDR1 and CDR2 sequences are MDHEN and SYDVKM. This CDR3 is CASSLRGRGTIETQFF. The CDR3 DNA follows: TGTGCCAGCAGTTTAAGGGGCAGGGGTACCATAGAGACCCAGTTCTTC.

The genes are TRBV3-1 and TRBJ2-7, with 9 nucleotides matching TRBD2. The CDR3 is made up of 15 amino acids. Germline CDR1 LGHDT, CDR2 YNNKEL (reference sequence). V dropped 2 bases and J dropped 7; count of bases not matched to a gene: 9. The CDR3 nucleotides are TGTGCCAGCAGCCAAACGTTAGCGGGAGTAGAAGAGCAGTACTTC. As protein: CASSQTLAGVEEQYF.

This chain joins TRBV20-1 and TRBJ2-7, with 12 bases fitting TRBD2. The CDR3 has 11 amino acids. V was clipped by 6 bases and J by 10 bases; unmatched bases: 4. In germline, CDR1 is DFQATT, CDR2 SNEGSKA (reference sequence). The CDR3 DNA reads as TGCAGTGCACGGACTAGCGGGGTACAGTACTTC. This codes for CSARTSGVQYF.

The chain joins TRBV7-2 to TRBJ2-2, with D perhaps matching TRBD2 (6 bases). Trimming removed 6 bases at V and 2 bases at J, with 16 bases between. CDR1 SGHTA and CDR2 FQGNSA come from the germline V gene. This CDR3 has 16 residues. In nucleotides, the CDR3 is TGTGCCAGCAGAGATTGCGGGACTCTTAACACCGGGGAGCTGTTTTTT. It codes for CASRDCGTLNTGELFF.

Comments on this clonotype: A read error may produce the germline difference seen at one junction end. The chain links TRBV7-9 to TRBJ2-3, with TRBD2 identical over 10 bases. The CDR3 has 16 amino acids. CDR1 and CDR2 (germline): SEHNR, FQNEAQ (reference sequence). CDR3 region: CASSSPASGGPDMQYF. DNA of the CDR3: TGTGCCAGCAGCTCCCCAGCTAGCGGGGGCCCGGATATGCAGTATTTT.

The genes are TRBV10-3 and TRBJ2-7, with 10 bases matching TRBD2. V shed 3 bases, J shed 2 bases, and the junction held 4 bases outside the gene matches. The CDR3 spans 15 residues. Looked up from germline, CDR1 is ENHRY and CDR2 is SYGVKD. The CDR3 spells CAISEASGGAYEQYF. In DNA, the CDR3 is TGTGCCATCAGTGAAGCTAGCGGGGGCGCCTACGAGCAGTACTTC.

The gene calls are TRBV7-2 and TRBJ1-5; the D is unclear. The ends were cut back, 0 bases at V and 0 bases at J, with 6 bases in the middle. The germline CDR1 and CDR2 sequences are SGHTA and FQGNSA. The CDR3 runs 15 residues. CDR3 nucleotide sequence: TGTGCCAGCAGCTTAGCTTCATATAGCAATCAGCCCCAGCATTTT. As protein: CASSLASYSNQPQHF.

At least ten counts were recorded for this clonotype. The chain is built from TRBV6-2 or TRBV6-3 and TRBJ1-2; D remains unclear. CDR1 MNHEY and CDR2 SVGEGT come from the germline V gene. Trimming shortened V by 7 bases and J by 2 bases, and 11 bases separated the two germline ends. The CDR3 runs to 13 residues. This CDR3 reads CASTPGRNYGYTF. DNA of the CDR3: TGTGCCAGCACCCCCGGCAGAAACTATGGCTACACCTTC.

Only a few counts were recorded for this clonotype. This chain joins TRBV7-9 and TRBJ2-7, with 7 nucleotides matching TRBD1. This CDR3 contains 16 residues. Germline assignment: CDR1 SEHNR and CDR2 FQNEAQ (reference sequence). Unmatched junction bases numbered 12, after V lost 5 bases and J lost 2 bases. CDR3 amino acids: CASSPPDRAFPYEQYF. The CDR3 coding sequence is TGTGCCAGCAGCCCCCCCGACAGGGCTTTTCCCTACGAGCAGTACTTC.

The V and J genes are TRBV24-1 and TRBJ2-1, with a possible D match to TRBD1 (6 bases). Trimming took off 4 bases at V and 7 bases at J, with 10 bases between the two ends. The V gene's germline CDR1 is KGHDR and CDR2 SFDVKD. This CDR3 region has 13 residues. The CDR3 region has the DNA TGTGCCACCAGTGAAACCGACAGGAATGAGCAGTTCTTC. Protein: CATSETDRNEQFF.

The chain employs TRBV27 and TRBJ2-3, with 12 positions matching TRBD2. CDR1 and CDR2 from the germline V gene are MNHEY and SMNVEV (reference sequence). The CDR3 loop spans 19 amino acids. V dropped 4 bases and J dropped 2; count of bases not matched to a gene: 13. CDR3 nucleotide sequence: TGTGCCAGCAGTTCAACTCTATTTACTAGCGGGGGGCCCACAGATACGCAGTATTTT. Its translation: CASSSTLFTSGGPTDTQYF.

This clonotype occurred once. The rearrangement uses TRBV6-1 and TRBJ2-6; D not resolved. V was shortened by 3 bases and J by 4 bases, with 10 bases between the two germline ends. The CDR3 is 15 residues long. CDR1 is MNHNS and CDR2 is SASEGT in the germline V gene. The CDR3 sequence is CASSDVALGANVLTF. In nucleotides, the CDR3 is TGTGCCAGCAGTGACGTGGCTCTGGGGGCCAACGTCCTGACTTTC.

This sequence joins TRBV9 and TRBJ2-1; 7 bases agree with TRBD2. Near its end, the DNA agrees better with TRBJ2-7, so the J call may be wrong. There are 16 residues in the CDR3. Per germline, CDR1 SGDLS and CDR2 YYNGEE. CDR3 DNA sequence: TGTGCCAGCAGCGTAGTGGGACTACTCTCCTACAATGAGCAGTACTTC. Translating it yields CASSVVGLLSYNEQYF.

Only one count was recorded for this clonotype. The V gene is TRBV7-8, the J gene TRBJ1-4; D call uncertain. Germline V gene sequence: CDR1 SGHVS, CDR2 FQNEAQ. This CDR3 is 17 amino acids long. Between the trimmed V and J ends, which lost 1 base and 7 bases, there was a span of 19 bases. The CDR3 is CASSLVLGWGKGEKLFF. CDR3 in DNA: TGTGCCAGCAGCTTAGTGTTAGGTTGGGGAAAGGGTGAAAAACTGTTTTTT.

This rearrangement joins TRBV7-9 to TRBJ2-1, with D maybe TRBD2 (5 bases). CDR1 and CDR2 from the germline V gene are SEHNR and FQNEAQ (reference sequence). V shed 2 bases and J shed 0 bases, with 11 bases lying between them. The CDR3 contains 16 residues. The CDR3: CASSLPAEASYNEQFF. CDR3 in DNA: TGTGCCAGCAGCTTACCGGCGGAGGCCTCCTACAATGAGCAGTTCTTC.

The table lists this clonotype with a few counts. The chain recombines TRBV6-5 with TRBJ2-5, with D perhaps given as TRBD1 or TRBD2 (5 bases each). The CDR3 has 17 residues. Trimming stripped 5 bases from V and 2 bases from J, with 21 bases between. Germline CDR1 and CDR2: MNHEY and SVGAGI. CDR3 DNA: TGTGCCAGCAGTAACATCGTGGTAGTCGAGGGGCAAGAGACCCAGTACTTC. It yields the protein CASSNIVVVEGQETQYF.